There are a few counts of the clone carrying this TCR beta chain. Its antigen is currently unknown. A quantitative 5'-RACE method, one with molecular barcodes, was used to make TCR beta libraries. TCRdb analysed the 5' RACE reads with MiXCR anew, one entry per CDR3 protein. Of some 87,000 distinct CDR3 sequences detected, around 27% appear once; the ten largest clones hold around 56%. These data belong to a study of CD8 T cells in ankylosing spondylitis. Points from the study as a whole: What appeared characteristic of ankylosing spondylitis blood was a TCR beta motif of fewer than ten highly homologous variants. In the blood and synovial fluid of reactive arthritis, some motif variants had been previously reported. CD8+ cells made up the disease-linked clones, which were relatively rare in peripheral blood.

V lost 0 bases, J lost 1 base, and 6 bases stayed unmatched. Per the germline V gene, CDR1 is SGHKS and CDR2 is YYEKEE (reference sequence). CDR3 length equals 17 residues. This TCR derives from a male donor with ankylosing spondylitis or in good health (not recorded which). Source material: blood, either unsorted or a sorted T cell fraction (not recorded which). The chain employs TRBV5-5 and TRBJ2-5; 10 nucleotides agree with TRBD2. CDR3 DNA sequence: TGTGCCAGCAGCTTGGTATTCCTAGCGGGAGTCCAAGAGACCCAGTACTTC. It codes for CASSLVFLAGVQETQYF.